A single sample gave rise to the 29 T cell receptor beta chains below, sequenced in a study of cytomegalovirus exposure and HLA in healthy donors. The primer mix had 60 Vbeta and 13 Jbeta primers. Measured with immunoSEQ multiplex PCR; TCRdb has only the in-frame clones, and not every one. In the table there are more than 95,000 clones, 65% to 80% of which are singletons. Source material: PBMCs. The receptors derive from a female donor in good health and CMV-seropositive.

This clone was detected ten times or more. V and J are TRBV19 and TRBJ1-5; D call uncertain. The CDR3 has 14 residues. Germline lookup yields CDR1 LNHDA and CDR2 SQIVND (reference sequence). The V and J ends lost 6 bases and 0 bases respectively, with 9 bases between them. CDR3 in amino acids: CASSRGNSNQPQHF. In DNA form, the CDR3 reads TGTGCCAGTAGCCGCGGGAATAGCAATCAGCCCCAGCATTTT.

The rearrangement joins TRBV4-3 to TRBJ2-2; 8 nucleotides line up with TRBD2. Trimming took 2 bases from V and 4 from J; bases not matched to a gene: 3. CDR1 is LGHNA and CDR2 is YSLEER in the germline V gene. The CDR3 covers 15 residues. The DNA for the CDR3 is TGCGCCAGCAGCCAATTCGGGAGGGGCACCGGGGAGCTGTTTTTT. Translating gives CASSQFGRGTGELFF.

J is TRBJ2-5 and V is TRBV28; 12 positions agree with TRBD2. This CDR3 region has 14 residues. Germline values: CDR1 MDHEN, CDR2 SYDVKM. The J segment lost 4 bases and the V segment lost 7 bases, leaving 4 bases of the junction unmatched. CDR3: CASMLAGGGETQYF. For the CDR3, the DNA is TGTGCCAGCATGCTAGCGGGAGGGGGAGAGACCCAGTACTTC.

The chain carries TRBV2 and TRBJ2-1, with TRBD1 as a possible D gene (5 bases). V lost 6 bases and J lost 0, with 9 bases in between. The CDR3 covers 14 residues. Germline values: CDR1 SNHLY, CDR2 FYNNEI. The CDR3 DNA reads as TGTGCCAGCAGGACAGCCAGCTCCTACAATGAGCAGTTCTTC. Its translation: CASRTASSYNEQFF. The complete variable domain, with remaining parts taken from reference TRBV2 and TRBJ2-1, reads EPEVTQTPSHQVTQMGQEVILRCVPISNHLYFYWYRQILGQKVEFLVSFYNNEISEKSEIFDDQFSVERPDGSNFTLKIRSTKLEDSAMYFCASRTASSYNEQFFGPGTRLTVL.

The chain employs TRBV28 and TRBJ1-6; weak D call: TRBD1 (5 bases). The germline gives CDR1 MDHEN, CDR2 SYDVKM. V lost 9 bases and J 3 bases, leaving 21 bases between the germline ends. The CDR3 contains 17 residues. The CDR3 spells CASRETALRSYNSPLHF. The CDR3 region has the DNA TGTGCCAGTAGAGAGACAGCCCTTCGGAGCTATAATTCACCCCTCCACTTT.

This chain's CDR3 is CASSLAQGLGNTEAFF. CDR3 nucleotides: TGTGCCAGCAGTCTCGCTCAGGGATTGGGGAACACTGAAGCTTTCTTT. The chain couples TRBV28 to TRBJ1-1; D perhaps matches TRBD1 (5 bases). This CDR3 comprises 16 residues. The V end was cut by 5 bases, the J end by 1 base, with 17 bases between. Germline CDR1 MDHEN, CDR2 SYDVKM.

The V gene is TRBV9, the J gene TRBJ1-5; D might be TRBD1 (5 bases). Trimming shortened V by 4 bases and J by 0 bases, and 8 bases separated the two germline ends. CDR1 and CDR2 from the germline V gene are SGDLS and YYNGEE. This CDR3 has 14 residues. The CDR3 loop reads CASSPGDSNQPQHF. CDR3 coding DNA: TGTGCCAGCAGCCCGGGGGATAGCAATCAGCCCCAGCATTTT.

This clone has more than one count but fewer than ten. The chain is built from TRBV30 and TRBJ1-6; no clear D. This CDR3 is built from 11 residues. Per germline, CDR1 GTSNPN and CDR2 SVGIG (reference sequence). Trimming took off 1 base at V and 8 bases at J, with 3 bases between the two ends. CDR3 in amino acids: CAWSADSPLHF. The CDR3 DNA reads as TGTGCCTGGAGTGCGGATTCACCCCTCCACTTT. Using reference TRBV30 and TRBJ1-6 for the parts outside the CDR3, the full variable domain is SQTIHQWPATLVQPVGSPLSLECTVEGTSNPNLYWYRQAAGRGLQLLFYSVGIGQISSEVPQNLSASRPQDRQFILSSKKLLLSDSGFYLCAWSADSPLHFGNGTRLTVT.

The rearrangement links TRBV19 to TRBJ1-5; 7 bases map to TRBD1. CDR1 and CDR2 from the germline V gene are LNHDA and SQIVND (reference sequence). This CDR3 is built from 13 residues. V lost 7 bases, J lost 7 bases, and 7 bases stayed unmatched. CDR3 sequence reads: CASTFTGEQPQHF. For the CDR3, the DNA is TGTGCCAGTACCTTTACAGGGGAACAGCCCCAGCATTTT.

The chain carries TRBV30 and TRBJ1-5; D possibly corresponds to TRBD1 (6 bases). CDR1 GTSNPN and CDR2 SVGIG come from the germline V gene (reference sequence). This CDR3 is built from 13 residues. V was cut by 4 bases and J by 7 bases, with 14 bases left in between. CDR3: CAWTQGNSQPQHF. The DNA of the CDR3 is TGTGCCTGGACACAGGGAAATTCGCAGCCCCAGCATTTT. The whole variable domain, filled in from reference TRBV30 and TRBJ1-5, reads SQTIHQWPATLVQPVGSPLSLECTVEGTSNPNLYWYRQAAGRGLQLLFYSVGIGQISSEVPQNLSASRPQDRQFILSSKKLLLSDSGFYLCAWTQGNSQPQHFGDGTRLSIL.

The chain combines TRBV2 with TRBJ2-5; weak D call: TRBD1 (5 bases). Germline V gives CDR1 SNHLY, CDR2 FYNNEI. The length of the CDR3 is 11 residues. V was cut by 8 bases and J by 7 bases, with 11 bases left in between. The CDR3 DNA reads as TGTGCCAGCGGAAATAGGGGGACCCAGTACTTC. This translates into CASGNRGTQYF.

V usage is TRBV11-3 and J usage is TRBJ2-3; perhaps TRBD2 as D (6 bases). CDR1 SGHNT and CDR2 YENEEA come from the germline V gene. V shed 4 bases and J shed 10 bases, with 21 bases lying between them. This CDR3 has 15 residues. CDR3 amino acids: CASSSGPPDYNPQYF. CDR3 sequence (DNA): TGTGCCAGCAGCTCCGGCCCCCCGGACTACAACCCGCAGTATTTT. The full variable domain, completed using reference TRBV11-3 and TRBJ2-3, is EAGVVQSPRYKIIEKKQPVAFWCNPISGHNTLYWYLQNLGQGPELLIRYENEEAVDDSQLPKDRFSAERLKGVDSTLKIQPAELGDSAVYLCASSSGPPDYNPQYFGPGTRLTVL.

The count of this clone is one. V is TRBV7-9 and J is TRBJ1-2; D not certain. Germline loops: CDR1 SEHNR, CDR2 FQNEAQ (reference sequence). This CDR3 spans 14 amino acids. The V end was cut by 6 bases, the J end by 4 bases, with 15 bases between. The DNA for the CDR3 is TGTGCCAGCAGTCCTACGACACAGACCTATGGCTACACCTTC. Translated, it gives CASSPTTQTYGYTF.

The V and J genes are TRBV4-1 and TRBJ1-4, with 7 nucleotides matching TRBD1. After removal of 4 bases from V and 7 bases from J, the junction contained 9 bases not matched to a gene. Germline values: CDR1 MGHRA, CDR2 YSYEKL. The CDR3 extends over 15 amino acids. CDR3 bases: TGCGCCAGCAGCCCCAGGGGGGATCCAGGTGAAAAACTGTTTTTT. Encoded protein: CASSPRGDPGEKLFF.

The J gene is TRBJ2-7, the V gene TRBV6-1; 10 bases map to TRBD1. V lost 4 bases and J lost 7; bases outside the gene matches: 13. Germline V gene data show CDR1 as MNHNS and CDR2 as SASEGT. This CDR3 contains 16 residues. The chain's CDR3 is CASSAVPGQGRREQYF. CDR3 bases: TGTGCCAGCAGTGCTGTGCCGGGACAGGGGCGGAGGGAGCAGTACTTC.

V is TRBV7-8 and J is TRBJ2-4, with a tentative D call TRBD2 (5 bases). CDR1 and CDR2 from the germline V gene are SGHVS and FQNEAQ. Deletions cut 5 bases from V and 7 bases from J, with 15 bases between. The CDR3 spans 14 residues. The CDR3 coding sequence is TGTGCCAGCAGCGCAACTAGTATTGGGAACATTCAGTACTTC. This encodes CASSATSIGNIQYF. Variable domain in full (rest from reference TRBV7-8 and TRBJ2-4): GAGVSQSPRYKVAKRGQDVALRCDPISGHVSLFWYQQALGQGPEFLTYFQNEAQLDKSGLPSDRFFAERPEGSVSTLKIQRTQQEDSAVYLCASSATSIGNIQYFGAGTRLSVL.

This chain joins TRBV7-2 and TRBJ1-1, with no clear D. CDR3 length equals 14 residues. CDR1 is SGHTA and CDR2 is FQGNSA in the germline V gene. Trimming cost V 2 bases and J 3 bases, with 10 bases left between them. This CDR3 is CASSLLGRDTEAFF. In DNA, the CDR3 is TGTGCCAGCAGCTTACTAGGTCGAGACACTGAAGCTTTCTTT.

The genes are TRBV29-1 and TRBJ2-7; D gene uncertain. The CDR3 is made up of 11 amino acids. Germline-derived CDR1 and CDR2 are SQVTM and ANQGSEA. V shed 4 bases and J shed 3 bases, with 7 bases lying between them. The CDR3 DNA reads as TGCAGCGTTGTCCAGATCTACGAGCAGTACTTC. It specifies CSVVQIYEQYF.

This clone was seen a few times. The chain couples TRBV5-6 to TRBJ1-6; a possible D gene is TRBD1 (5 bases). Germline loops: CDR1 SGHDT, CDR2 YYEEEE. V lost 6 bases to trimming and J lost 0 bases, with 22 bases between them. CDR3 size: 19 residues. The CDR3 protein is CASTGGVGIRSSYNSPLHF. Here the CDR3 DNA reads TGTGCCAGCACCGGAGGGGTGGGCATCCGGAGCTCCTATAATTCACCCCTCCACTTT.

The chain uses TRBV28 and TRBJ1-4; TRBD1 matches at 9 bases. CDR1 MDHEN and CDR2 SYDVKM come from the germline V gene. Losses at the gene ends were 3 bases for V and 2 bases for J; bases not matched to a gene: 4. The CDR3 runs 16 residues. CDR3 DNA sequence: TGTGCCAGCAGTTTGAGACAGGGGGGGACTAATGAAAAACTGTTTTTT. Residues: CASSLRQGGTNEKLFF.

The genes are TRBV6-4 and TRBJ2-2; 8 bases match TRBD1. V shed 4 bases, J shed 4 bases, and the junction held 8 bases outside the gene matches. This CDR3 is 16 amino acids long. Germline V gene sequence: CDR1 MRHNA, CDR2 SNTAGT. The CDR3 nucleotides read TGTGCCAGCAGTGCCTACCCCGGACAGGGCACCGGGGAGCTGTTTTTT. Amino acid sequence: CASSAYPGQGTGELFF.

This rearrangement joins TRBV28 to TRBJ2-3; 7 bases align to TRBD2. V shed 7 bases and J 3 bases; nucleotides not matched to a gene: 10. CDR1 and CDR2 (germline): MDHEN, SYDVKM. The CDR3 is made up of 15 amino acids. The CDR3 loop is CASTRAGGRTDTQYF. Written as DNA, the CDR3 is TGTGCCAGCACCCGGGCTGGCGGGAGAACAGATACGCAGTATTTT.

This clone was picked up a small number of times. V and J are TRBV7-2 and TRBJ1-1, with TRBD1 identical over 8 bases. CDR3 length: 14 residues. V was pared by 5 bases and J by 10 bases, with 12 bases of the junction left unmatched. The germline CDR1 and CDR2 sequences are SGHTA and FQGNSA. The CDR3: CASSRRDGQGRAFF. For the CDR3, the DNA is TGTGCCAGCAGCCGAAGGGATGGACAGGGTCGAGCTTTCTTT.

This clone has just one count. This chain joins TRBV12-5 and TRBJ2-2, with TRBD2 as a possible D gene (5 bases). The CDR3 has 18 residues. The germline V gene has CDR1 LGHNT and CDR2 FRNRAP. Trimming removed 1 base at V and 5 bases at J, with 20 bases between. CDR3 amino acids: CASGLGLGGIQGTGELFF. CDR3 sequence (DNA): TGTGCTAGTGGTTTGGGGTTAGGAGGTATCCAAGGGACCGGGGAGCTGTTTTTT.

This clone has just a few counts. The chain joins TRBV2 to TRBJ2-7, with D maybe TRBD2 (6 bases). The CDR3 sequence is 16 residues long. Germline CDR1 and CDR2: SNHLY and FYNNEI. V was shortened by 5 bases and J by 0 bases, with 17 bases between the two germline ends. The chain's CDR3 is CASSPVSGGSSYEQYF. In DNA form, the CDR3 reads TGTGCCAGCAGTCCCGTTAGCGGAGGGAGCTCCTACGAGCAGTACTTC. Looking up the rest from reference TRBV2 and TRBJ2-7 gives the full variable domain: EPEVTQTPSHQVTQMGQEVILRCVPISNHLYFYWYRQILGQKVEFLVSFYNNEISEKSEIFDDQFSVERPDGSNFTLKIRSTKLEDSAMYFCASSPVSGGSSYEQYFGPGTRLTVT.

This chain uses TRBV21-1 with TRBJ2-2; the table's D gene call, TRBD2, was not cross checked with the DNA. TRBV21-1 is a known pseudogene. The CDR3 extends over 21 amino acids. The CDR3 nucleotides are TGTGCCAGCAGCAAAGGATCTAGGGGGGGAGGCCAAAGGCCGAACACCGGGGAGCTGTTTTTT. This encodes CASSKGSRGGGQRPNTGELFF.

The table lists this clone with a few counts. The chain couples TRBV5-4 to TRBJ1-1, with 8 bases identical to TRBD1. V shed 4 bases and J 7 bases; nucleotides not matched to a gene: 18. In germline, CDR1 is SGHNT, CDR2 YYREEE (reference sequence). The CDR3 extends over 17 amino acids. This chain's CDR3 is CASSGTGTGDLRGEAFF. The CDR3 DNA sequence: TGTGCCAGCAGCGGAACCGGGACAGGCGATCTTCGGGGTGAAGCTTTCTTT.

V usage is TRBV15 and J usage is TRBJ1-6, with D perhaps matching TRBD1 (6 bases). This CDR3 is 12 amino acids long. V dropped 5 bases and J dropped 7 bases, with 6 bases sitting between them. Germline loops: CDR1 LNHNV, CDR2 YYDKDF (reference sequence). The chain's CDR3 is CATSGQNSPLHF. DNA for the CDR3: TGTGCCACCAGCGGACAGAATTCACCCCTCCACTTT.

This sequence joins TRBV15 and TRBJ2-1; 7 nucleotides agree with TRBD1. The length of the CDR3 is 14 residues. Germline assignment: CDR1 LNHNV and CDR2 YYDKDF (reference sequence). V gave up 0 bases and J gave up 13 bases; unmatched junction bases: 9. CDR3 bases: TGTGCCACCAGCAGAGATCGAAGGGGGCTAGTTCAGTTCTTC. As protein: CATSRDRRGLVQFF.